One sample yielded the 17 T cell receptor beta chains listed below, sequenced in a study of breast tumors, draining lymph nodes, adjacent tissues. One entry per CDR3 protein results from TCRdb running MiXCR on the multiplex PCR reads. Of about 25,000 distinct CDR3 sequences in the sample, 23% were seen once. Input material: breast tumor tissue. These TCRs come from a female donor with breast cancer. Some clones in this sample may be carry-over from other donors' samples.

This clonotype was seen ten or more times. V is TRBV20-1 and J is TRBJ2-2; 15 nucleotides align to TRBD2. The V gene's germline CDR1 is DFQATT and CDR2 SNEGSKA (reference sequence). This CDR3 has 19 amino acids. V was pared by 3 bases and J by 3 bases, with 11 bases of the junction left unmatched. The CDR3 DNA reads as TGCAGTGCTAGTCCCCCGGGACTAGCGGGAGGTGGGCACACCGGGGAGCTGTTTTTT. Protein: CSASPPGLAGGGHTGELFF.

A word on this clonotype: No conserved phenylalanine or tryptophan ends this CDR3, so it is likely a read error. The V gene is TRBV12-5, the J gene TRBJ2-1; no reliable D call. This CDR3 contains 19 residues. Trimming pared 0 bases from V and 1 base from J, leaving 19 bases between. Germline loops: CDR1 LGHNT, CDR2 FRNRAP. This CDR3 reads CASGLVWILGNPSYNEQFL. CDR3 coding DNA: TGTGCTAGTGGTTTGGTATGGATTTTAGGGAATCCTTCCTACAATGAGCAGTTCCTC.

As to this clonotype: One base away lies a much larger clone, so this may be a sequencing read error. The chain links TRBV27 to TRBJ2-7; D gene ambiguous. CDR3 length equals 10 residues. V lost 5 bases, J lost 11 bases, and 10 bases lay in between. CDR1 and CDR2 from the germline V gene are MNHEY and SMNVEV (reference sequence). The CDR3 reads CASSVNRKYF. The CDR3 bases are TGTGCCAGCAGTGTAAATAGGAAGTACTTC.

The rearrangement uses TRBV18 and TRBJ2-6, with D unclear. The CDR3 has 15 residues. The germline CDR1 and CDR2 sequences are KGHSH and LQKENI. The V end lost 3 bases, the J end lost 0 bases, and 6 bases lay between the germline ends. CDR3 in amino acids: CASSPSSSGANVLTF. Written as DNA, the CDR3 is TGTGCCAGCTCACCTTCAAGCTCTGGGGCCAACGTCCTGACTTTC.

A remark on this clonotype: A junction boundary mismatches the germline segment, possibly from a read error. This chain links TRBV7-6 with TRBJ2-1; 7 bases line up with TRBD2. The V gene's germline CDR1 is SGHVS and CDR2 FNYEAQ. The CDR3 loop spans 18 amino acids. CDR3 loop: CASSPRLASGSSNNEQFF. CDR3 coding DNA: TGTGCCAGCAGCCCTCGACTTGCTAGCGGTAGCTCCAACAATGAGCAGTTCTTC.

This clonotype has at least ten counts. The chain carries TRBV20-1 and TRBJ1-2; possibly TRBD1 for D (5 bases). The CDR3 covers 16 residues. V lost 6 bases, J lost 0 bases, and 20 bases lay in between. Germline CDR1 and CDR2: DFQATT and SNEGSKA (reference sequence). CDR3 DNA: TGCAGTGCAAAGGGGACGGGGCCGTTAGCTAACTATGGCTACACCTTC. Protein: CSAKGTGPLANYGYTF.

The chain links TRBV20-1 to TRBJ2-1, with 10 bases identical to TRBD2. There are 16 residues in the CDR3. Germline CDR1 is DFQATT and CDR2 is SNEGSKA (reference sequence). Trimming removed 0 bases from V and 8 bases from J; junction bases left unmatched: 10. This chain's CDR3 is CSAREQREGRRYEQFF. The CDR3 DNA follows: TGCAGTGCTAGAGAGCAGCGGGAGGGCCGGAGGTATGAGCAGTTCTTC.

The table lists this clonotype with a few counts. Mismatch with germline at one junction end may stem from a read error. V gene TRBV11-2 combines with J gene TRBJ1-1; D remains ambiguous. Germline V gene data show CDR1 as SGHAT and CDR2 as FQNNGV. The CDR3 sequence is 8 residues long. The CDR3 bases are TGTGCCAGCAGTCCCCCCTCTTTT. Translating it yields CASSPPSF.

Many counts were recorded for this clonotype. The chain combines TRBV7-3 with TRBJ2-1; tentative D call: TRBD1 (6 bases). Trimming stripped 4 bases from V and 2 bases from J, with 12 bases between. From germline, CDR1 is SGHTA and CDR2 FQGTGA. The CDR3 runs to 15 residues. Here the CDR3 reads CASSSGTNTYNEQFF. CDR3 nucleotides: TGTGCCAGCAGCTCCGGGACAAACACCTACAATGAGCAGTTCTTC.

This clonotype was recorded at least ten times. The chain joins TRBV15 to TRBJ2-1, with 7 positions matching TRBD1. V lost 1 base and J lost 4; bases outside the gene matches: 7. The germline V gene has CDR1 LNHNV and CDR2 YYDKDF (reference sequence). The CDR3 is 16 amino acids. CDR3 in DNA: TGTGCCACCAGCAGAGGTAGACAGGGAAAATACAATGAGCAGTTCTTC. This sequence encodes CATSRGRQGKYNEQFF. The complete variable domain, with remaining parts taken from reference TRBV15 and TRBJ2-1, reads DAMVIQNPRYQVTQFGKPVTLSCSQTLNHNVMYWYQQKSSQAPKLLFHYYDKDFNNEADTPDNFQSRRPNTSFCFLDIRSPGLGDTAMYLCATSRGRQGKYNEQFFGPGTRLTVL.

Ten or more counts support this clonotype. The chain is built from TRBV20-1 and TRBJ2-1; D is ambiguous. CDR1 and CDR2 from the germline V gene are DFQATT and SNEGSKA (reference sequence). V lost 1 base to trimming and J lost 0 bases, with 7 bases between them. The CDR3 is 14 amino acids. The CDR3 DNA sequence: TGCAGTGCTAGAGCCAAAAGCTCCTACAATGAGCAGTTCTTC. This sequence encodes CSARAKSSYNEQFF.

Ten or more counts support this clonotype. This chain joins TRBV5-4 and TRBJ2-7; 10 bases are a match to TRBD2. Germline assignment: CDR1 SGHNT and CDR2 YYREEE (reference sequence). Germline trimming cut 3 bases from V and 4 bases from J; bases unmatched to any gene: 10. The CDR3 contains 16 residues. This chain's CDR3 is CASSSDRTSGQYEQYF. The CDR3 DNA is TGTGCCAGCAGCTCCGATCGGACTAGCGGCCAATACGAGCAGTACTTC.

This clonotype was counted ten times or more. This chain joins TRBV20-1 and TRBJ1-2; D perhaps matches TRBD1 (6 bases). This CDR3 is built from 14 residues. Trimming took 4 bases from V and 4 from J, leaving 16 bases between them. Germline V gene lookup returns CDR1 DFQATT and CDR2 SNEGSKA (reference sequence). CDR3 DNA sequence: TGCAGTGCTACCCCGGGGGGCTTAGGCTATGGCTACACCTTC. Amino acid sequence: CSATPGGLGYGYTF.

In its sample, this clonotype was seen many times. This chain connects TRBV9 to TRBJ2-7, with D unresolved. Germline CDR1 SGDLS, CDR2 YYNGEE. This CDR3 is built from 15 residues. V lost 2 bases, J lost 6 bases, and 18 bases lay in between. CDR3 coding DNA: TGTGCCAGCAGCGTTCGACCCATCGCGCCTCCCGAGCAGTACTTC. Translating it yields CASSVRPIAPPEQYF.

This chain joins TRBV10-3 and TRBJ2-7, with D possibly called TRBD1 or TRBD2 (5 bases each). The ends were cut back, 10 bases at V and 1 base at J, with 14 bases in the middle. The germline gives CDR1 ENHRY, CDR2 SYGVKD. CDR3 length: 13 amino acids. CDR3 sequence: CATSRGGSYEQYF. The CDR3 coding sequence is TGTGCCACCTCCCGGGGCGGATCCTACGAGCAGTACTTC.

There are many counts of this clonotype. V gene TRBV2 combines with J gene TRBJ2-1, with D unresolved. Per the germline V gene, CDR1 is SNHLY and CDR2 is FYNNEI. This CDR3 region has 16 residues. V was cut by 6 bases and J by 0 bases, with 15 bases left in between. This chain's CDR3 is CASRAMKLSSYNEQFF. CDR3 DNA sequence: TGTGCCAGCAGGGCCATGAAACTAAGCTCCTACAATGAGCAGTTCTTC.

This clonotype was seen repeatedly, ten times or more. The V call is TRBV5-1, the J call TRBJ1-3; 8 bases fit TRBD1. V shed 0 bases, J shed 3 bases, and the junction held 5 bases outside the gene matches. Germline-derived CDR1 and CDR2 are SGHRS and YFSETQ. The CDR3 runs 16 residues. CDR3 sequence: CASSLAPGQGGNTIYF. The CDR3 nucleotides are TGCGCCAGCAGCTTGGCCCCTGGACAGGGTGGAAACACCATATATTTT.